The 17 T cell receptor beta chains presented below share a single source sample, sequenced in a study of cytomegalovirus exposure and HLA in healthy donors. 60 Vbeta and 13 Jbeta primers were used in PCR. The table came from immunoSEQ multiplex PCR; TCRdb's copy has only in-frame clones and leaves some out. The sample shows 80,000 to 100,000 clones, around 70% of them seen only once. Sequencing was performed on PBMCs. The receptors were sampled from a man in his fifties in good health and CMV-seronegative.

V is TRBV6-1 and J is TRBJ2-1; perhaps TRBD2 as D (6 bases). CDR1 MNHNS and CDR2 SASEGT come from the germline V gene. Trimming took off 6 bases at V and 1 base at J, with 13 bases between the two ends. This CDR3 has 15 amino acids. The CDR3 DNA is TGTGCCAGCAGCACTAGCTTCCCTTCCTACAATGAGCAGTTCTTC. It is translated as CASSTSFPSYNEQFF.

The genes are TRBV15 and TRBJ2-7; D is ambiguous. In germline, CDR1 is LNHNV, CDR2 YYDKDF (reference sequence). The CDR3 loop spans 13 amino acids. V was pared by 0 bases and J by 2 bases, with 5 bases between. CDR3 sequence reads: CATSRDQTYEQYF. The CDR3 region has the DNA TGTGCCACCAGCAGAGACCAGACCTACGAGCAGTACTTC.

The genes are TRBV19 and TRBJ1-6, with 7 bases that match TRBD1. This CDR3 contains 15 residues. Germline CDR1 reads LNHDA; CDR2 reads SQIVND (reference sequence). Trimming removed 8 bases from V and 7 bases from J; junction bases left unmatched: 11. The CDR3 nucleotides read TGTGCCAGTGCCATAGAGCACAGGGGAAATTCACCCCTCCACTTT. Protein sequence: CASAIEHRGNSPLHF.

This rearrangement joins TRBV5-1 to TRBJ2-7; 8 nucleotides line up with TRBD1. The CDR3 spans 15 residues. V lost 0 bases to trimming and J lost 4 bases; unmatched junction nucleotides: 6. Germline lookup yields CDR1 SGHRS and CDR2 YFSETQ. This chain's CDR3 is CASSLVAGGSYEQYF. In DNA form, the CDR3 reads TGCGCCAGCAGCTTGGTGGCAGGGGGCTCGTACGAGCAGTACTTC.

The rearrangement joins TRBV6-6 to TRBJ1-5; a weak D match, TRBD1 (5 bases). CDR3 length: 16 amino acids. The V end was cut by 2 bases, the J end by 3 bases, with 14 bases between. Germline V CDR1 and CDR2: MNHNY, SVGAGI (reference sequence). The CDR3, as DNA: TGTGCCAGCAGTTACACCCGACCAGGGCTCAATCAGCCCCAGCATTTT. Translated, it gives CASSYTRPGLNQPQHF.

Concerning this clone itself: One end of the junction is discordant with germline, which a read error may explain. This rearrangement joins TRBV6-1 to TRBJ1-2; 11 bases line up with TRBD1. Germline CDR1 MNHNS, CDR2 SASEGT. CDR3 length: 15 residues. The CDR3 DNA is TGTGCCAGCAGGGAAGGACAGGGGGCGGTCTATGGCTACACCTTC. Translated, it gives CASREGQGAVYGYTF.

This rearrangement joins TRBV19 to TRBJ1-2; TRBD1 matches at 12 bases. Germline V gene sequence: CDR1 LNHDA, CDR2 SQIVND (reference sequence). The CDR3 runs to 19 residues. V shed 5 bases, J shed 0 bases, and the junction held 13 bases outside the gene matches. The CDR3 reads CASSPPTWDRGQANYGYTF. DNA of the CDR3: TGTGCCAGTAGTCCCCCCACTTGGGACAGGGGGCAAGCTAACTATGGCTACACCTTC.

The chain is built from TRBV28 and TRBJ2-7; 7 bases agree with TRBD2. With V trimmed by 4 bases and J by 7 bases, 13 bases remained unmatched. The CDR3 has 15 amino acids. The V gene's germline CDR1 is MDHEN and CDR2 SYDVKM. The CDR3 loop is CASSSPLAGEREQYF. The CDR3, as DNA: TGTGCCAGCAGTTCTCCCCTGGCGGGGGAGAGGGAGCAGTACTTC. The full variable domain, in which reference TRBV28 and TRBJ2-7 provide the parts outside the CDR3, is DVKVTQSSRYLVKRTGEKVFLECVQDMDHENMFWYRQDPGLGLRLIYFSYDVKMKEKGDIPEGYSVSREKKERFSLILESASTNQTSMYLCASSSPLAGEREQYFGPGTRLTVT.

The chain employs TRBV6-5 and TRBJ2-2, with D tentatively TRBD1 (6 bases). From germline, CDR1 is MNHEY and CDR2 SVGAGI. CDR3 length: 16 residues. Trimming shortened V by 0 bases and J by 1 base, and 9 bases separated the two germline ends. CDR3 DNA: TGTGCCAGCAGTTACTCGTTGGGACAGAACACCGGGGAGCTGTTTTTT. Its translation: CASSYSLGQNTGELFF.

The V call is TRBV13, the J call TRBJ1-1; unclear D gene. Trimming pared 0 bases from V and 0 bases from J, leaving 5 bases between. The CDR3 consists of 14 residues. Looked up from germline, CDR1 is PRHDT and CDR2 is FYEKMQ (reference sequence). CDR3 nucleotides: TGTGCCAGCAGCTTAGGTCCTATGAACACTGAAGCTTTCTTT. Amino acid sequence: CASSLGPMNTEAFF.

The V gene is TRBV2, the J gene TRBJ2-3, with 12 positions matching TRBD2. The germline gives CDR1 SNHLY, CDR2 FYNNEI. V was clipped by 6 bases and J by 2 bases; unmatched bases: 3. The CDR3 spans 15 residues. The CDR3 is CASRRLAGVTDTQYF. The CDR3 DNA reads TGTGCCAGCAGGAGACTAGCGGGGGTCACAGATACGCAGTATTTT.

In this sample, this clone turned up a few times. This chain links TRBV28 with TRBJ1-1; 8 positions match TRBD1. J gave up 1 base and V 3 bases, and 4 bases lay outside the gene matches. Germline V lookup: CDR1 MDHEN, CDR2 SYDVKM. CDR3 length: 15 amino acids. CDR3: CASSFPGGGNTEAFF. DNA of the CDR3: TGTGCCAGCAGTTTCCCAGGGGGCGGGAACACTGAAGCTTTCTTT.

This clone was recorded a few times. The chain recombines TRBV6-1 with TRBJ1-5, with D uncertain. The CDR3 has 14 amino acids. V was pared by 10 bases and J by 7 bases, with 20 bases between. Germline CDR1 MNHNS, CDR2 SASEGT. The CDR3: CATKARRIDQPQHF. The CDR3 DNA reads as TGTGCCACGAAGGCCCGCAGGATTGACCAGCCCCAGCATTTT.

V and J are TRBV6-5 and TRBJ1-1, with 9 bases identical to TRBD1. The CDR3 sequence is 15 residues long. The germline CDR1 and CDR2 sequences are MNHEY and SVGAGI. V lost 5 bases and J lost 5; bases outside the gene matches: 9. The CDR3: CASSQNRGRGTEAFF. The CDR3 coding sequence is TGTGCCAGCAGTCAAAACAGGGGGCGAGGGACTGAAGCTTTCTTT.

The chain uses TRBV5-6 and TRBJ2-7, with D unclear. CDR3 size: 14 residues. CDR1 is SGHDT, CDR2 YYEEEE, per germline. Trimming took 0 bases from V and 0 from J, leaving 7 bases between them. CDR3 nucleotides: TGTGCCAGCAGCTTGGTTTCCGGCTCCTACGAGCAGTACTTC. Its protein product is CASSLVSGSYEQYF. Looking up the rest from reference TRBV5-6 and TRBJ2-7 gives the full variable domain: DAGVTQSPTHLIKTRGQQVTLRCSPKSGHDTVSWYQQALGQGPQFIFQYYEEEERQRGNFPDRFSGHQFPNYSSELNVNALLLGDSALYLCASSLVSGSYEQYFGPGTRLTVT.

Turning to this clone: Sequence at one end of the junction differs from germline and may be a read error. This sample includes further DNA sequences coding for the same CDR3. V gene TRBV6-5 combines with J gene TRBJ2-1, with D possibly TRBD1 on 6 matching bases. Germline CDR1 is MNHEY and CDR2 is SVGAGI. This CDR3 has 15 residues. The CDR3 reads CASSLRDTRYNEQFF. As DNA, the CDR3 is TGCGCCAGCAGTTTACGGGACACCCGGTACAATGAGCAGTTCTTC.

The chain carries TRBV15 and TRBJ1-1, with D maybe TRBD1 (6 bases). Trimming cost V 1 base and J 1 base, with 16 bases left between them. The CDR3 spans 17 residues. Germline CDR1 reads LNHNV; CDR2 reads YYDKDF (reference sequence). CDR3: CATSRVRAGAQNTEAFF. The CDR3 DNA reads TGTGCCACCAGCAGAGTGCGTGCAGGGGCGCAGAACACTGAAGCTTTCTTT.